This T cell receptor (beta chain) was retrieved from a study of human T cells and chemical hapten exposure. Study outcomes and limitations: Higher patch test scores went with higher counts of PT1 expanded TCRs. Compared to controls, expanded TCRs made significantly more large clusters of similar CDR3s.

Germline values: CDR1 LGHDT, CDR2 YNNKEL (reference sequence). The CDR3 extends over 13 amino acids. Trimming pared 0 bases from V and 2 bases from J, leaving 4 bases between. As for this clonotype: What it recognizes is unknown.

Individual cDNA molecules (in the library) carried attached unique molecular identifiers. Authors' processing steps: Between roughly 23,224 and 700,000 TCRs appeared in each sample, and the median stood at about 93,000. MiXCR, run by TCRdb on the RACE reads, gives a single entry per CDR3 protein. V and J calls and clone size were set by TCRdb, not the authors. The repertoire includes 250,000 or so distinct CDR3 sequences, approximately 8.6% of them detected once, and about 2.5% sits in the top ten. Time point noted: pre-sensitization, week 0. As for treatment: therapeutic diphenylcyclopropenone sensitization with weekly scalp DPC.

This TCR was recovered from a woman aged 40-49 years with alopecia areata. Some clones in this sample may be carry-over from other donors' samples. This chain joins TRBV3-1 and TRBJ1-2; D is undetermined. The source was whole blood, collected in connection with sensitization to the hapten diphenylcyclopropenone (DPC). The CDR3 region is CASSQEGNYGYTF. The CDR3 bases are TGTGCCAGCAGCCAAGAGGGGAACTATGGCTACACCTTC.